This T cell receptor beta chain comes out of a study of Ad26.COV2.S vaccination and SARS-CoV-2 variants. On this clone itself: What it binds is unknown.

This CDR3 is 16 amino acids long. Trimming took off 0 bases at V and 4 bases at J, with 15 bases between the two ends. Germline CDR1 reads SGHRS; CDR2 reads YFSETQ. Here immunoSEQ multiplex PCR was the method, and the copy in TCRdb shows in-frame clones only, minus some. The table has hundreds of thousands of clones, roughly 94% seen once. Study-wide findings and caveats: Participants in the vaccine arm had higher spike-specific TCR breadth; placebo recipients had lower. Vaccinees reportedly had broad spike-specific CD8+ and CD4+ T cell responses. Similar non-spike TCR breadth was seen in vaccine and placebo recipients. Total T cell responses, in the TCR breadth and depth analyses, may have been underestimated.

The specimen comprised peripheral blood, sampled after recovery from COVID-19. The chain combines TRBV5-1 with TRBJ2-3; D possibly corresponds to TRBD1 (6 bases). This receptor was obtained from a human donor who had recovered from COVID-19. The CDR3 region is CASSLVSGHSPDTQYF. In nucleotides, the CDR3 is TGCGCCAGCAGCTTGGTTTCGGGACACTCCCCAGATACGCAGTATTTT.